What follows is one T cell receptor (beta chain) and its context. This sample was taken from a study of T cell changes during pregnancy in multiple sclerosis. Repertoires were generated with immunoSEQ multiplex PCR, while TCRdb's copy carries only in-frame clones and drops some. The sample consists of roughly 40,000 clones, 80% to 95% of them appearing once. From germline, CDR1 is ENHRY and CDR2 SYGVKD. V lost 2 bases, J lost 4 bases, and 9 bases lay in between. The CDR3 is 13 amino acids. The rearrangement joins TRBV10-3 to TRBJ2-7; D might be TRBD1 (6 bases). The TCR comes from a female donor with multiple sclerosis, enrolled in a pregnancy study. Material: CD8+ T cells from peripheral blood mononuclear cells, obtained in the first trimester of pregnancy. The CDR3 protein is CAISEGGPYEQYF. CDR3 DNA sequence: TGTGCCATCAGTGAGGGGGGCCCGTACGAGCAGTACTTC.